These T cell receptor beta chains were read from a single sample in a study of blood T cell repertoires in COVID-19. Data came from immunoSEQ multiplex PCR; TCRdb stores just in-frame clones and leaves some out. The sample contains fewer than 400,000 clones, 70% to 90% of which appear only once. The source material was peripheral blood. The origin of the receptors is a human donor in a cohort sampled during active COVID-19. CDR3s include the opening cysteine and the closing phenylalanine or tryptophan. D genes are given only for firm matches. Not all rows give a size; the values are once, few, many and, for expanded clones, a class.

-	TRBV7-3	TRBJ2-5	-	TGTGCCAGCAGCTTAAGCTATGGAGAGACCCAGTACTTC	CASSLSYGETQYF
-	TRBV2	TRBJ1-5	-	TGTGCCAGCAGTGGAAAGGGGGAGGGGAGCAATCAGCCCCAGCATTTT	CASSGKGEGSNQPQHF
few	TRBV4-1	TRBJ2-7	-	TGCGCCAGCAGCCAACAAGAAAGGGAGTACGAGCAGTACTTC	CASSQQEREYEQYF
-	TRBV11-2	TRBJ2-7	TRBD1	TGTGCCAGCAGCCCGTTTGGACAGGGACGTCGCTCCTACGAGCAGTACTTC	CASSPFGQGRRSYEQYF
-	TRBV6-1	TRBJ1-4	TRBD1	TGTGCCAGCAGTGATAGGCCGCTAGGGGACAGGGAGCAAGAAAAACTGTTTTTT	CASSDRPLGDREQEKLFF
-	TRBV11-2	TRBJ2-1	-	TGTGCCAGCAGCTTAGTCCCCGGGGATGAGCAGTTCTTC	CASSLVPGDEQFF
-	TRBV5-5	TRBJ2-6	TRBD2	TGTGCCAGCAGCCCGGGGGGACTGGCGGGGGCCAACGTCCTGACTTTC	CASSPGGLAGANVLTF
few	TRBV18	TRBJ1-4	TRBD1	TGTGCCAGCTCACCTCGGGGACAGGTCAATGAAAAACTGTTTTTT	CASSPRGQVNEKLFF
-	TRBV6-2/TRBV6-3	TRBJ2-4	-	TGTGCCAGCAGCCCTGATTGGGGCTTGGGGAAAAACATTCAGTACTTC	CASSPDWGLGKNIQYF
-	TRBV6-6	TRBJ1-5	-	TGTGCCAGCAGTTACCCCTACCCTTTCAATCAGCCCCAGCATTTT	CASSYPYPFNQPQHF
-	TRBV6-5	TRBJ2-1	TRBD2	TGTGCCAGCAGTTACGAGGCGGGAGACTACAATGAGCAGTTCTTC	CASSYEAGDYNEQFF
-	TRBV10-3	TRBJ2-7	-	TGTGCCATCAGTGGGAGGCTAGACGGCTACGAGCAGTACTTC	CAISGRLDGYEQYF
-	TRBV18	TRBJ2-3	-	TGTGCCAGCTCACCACTGACTAGGGGAACAGATACGCAGTATTTT	CASSPLTRGTDTQYF
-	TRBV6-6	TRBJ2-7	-	TGTGCCAGCATGAGGGCAGGGGGGACGTACGAGCAGTACTTC	CASMRAGGTYEQYF
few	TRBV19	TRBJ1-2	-	TGTGCCAGTAGTACGTCGTTTCTGGGGGGAAGTGGCTACACCTTC	CASSTSFLGGSGYTF
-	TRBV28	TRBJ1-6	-	TGTGCCAGCAAGGACAGACAATATCATTCACCCCTCCACTTT	CASKDRQYHSPLHF
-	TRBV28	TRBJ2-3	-	TGTGTCAGCAGCGGTCCTAGCACAGATACGCAGTATTTT	CVSSGPSTDTQYF
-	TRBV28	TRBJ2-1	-	TGTGCCAGCAGTCCCCCTGGACAGATCAATGAGCAGTTCTTC	CASSPPGQINEQFF
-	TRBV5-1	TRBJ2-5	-	TGCGCCAGCACTACGGAGCCCCAAGAGACCCAGTACTTC	CASTTEPQETQYF
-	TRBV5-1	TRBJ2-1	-	TGCGCCAGCAGCATCCAACTAGAAAACAATGAGCAGTTCTTC	CASSIQLENNEQFF
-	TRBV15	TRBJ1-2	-	TGTGCCACCAGCAGAGATCAGGTTACAGGGATTAACTATGGCTACACCTTC	CATSRDQVTGINYGYTF
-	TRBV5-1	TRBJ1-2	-	TGCGCCAGCAGCTCTACCATAGACAGGAACTATGGCTACACCTTC	CASSSTIDRNYGYTF
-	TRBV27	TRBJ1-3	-	TGTGCCCAAAGCGCCGGGAACTCTGGAAACACCATATATTTT	CAQSAGNSGNTIYF
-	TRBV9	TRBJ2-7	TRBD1	TGTGCCAGCAGCGCTTACAGGGGCCCTGGCGAGCAGTACTTC	CASSAYRGPGEQYF
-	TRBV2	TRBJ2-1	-	TGTGCCAGCAGGGCCGACAGACATGAGCAGTTCTTC	CASRADRHEQFF
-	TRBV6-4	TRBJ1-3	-	TGTGCCAGCAGTGATGGTCAGAGGTTCTCTGGAAACACCATATATTTT	CASSDGQRFSGNTIYF
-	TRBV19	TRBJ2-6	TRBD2	TGTGCCAGTACCCTACTAGCGGGAGCTGGGGCCAACGTCCTGACTTTC	CASTLLAGAGANVLTF
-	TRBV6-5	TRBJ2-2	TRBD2	TGTGCCAGCTCCAAAAGCGGGGGGGAAGTCGGGGAGCTGTTTTTT	CASSKSGGEVGELFF
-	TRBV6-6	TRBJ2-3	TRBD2	TGTGCCAGCAGTCCCACGTACCGGGAGGCCCCCACAGATACGCAGTATTTT	CASSPTYREAPTDTQYF
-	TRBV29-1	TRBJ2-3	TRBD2	TGCAGCGTCGGACTAGCAGATACGCAGTATTTT	CSVGLADTQYF
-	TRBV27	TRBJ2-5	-	TGTGCCAGCAGCCCCGGACTACAAGAGACCCAGTACTTC	CASSPGLQETQYF
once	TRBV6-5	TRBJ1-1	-	TGTGCCAGCAGCAAGGAACAGGGAAGGGGCACTGAAGCTTTCTTT	CASSKEQGRGTEAFF
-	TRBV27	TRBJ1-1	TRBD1	TGTGCCAGCAGTTGGGACAGCAACACTGAAGCTTTCTTT	CASSWDSNTEAFF
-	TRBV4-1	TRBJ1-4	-	TGCGCCAGCAGCCAAGTGTTCTCTGAAAAACTGTTTTTT	CASSQVFSEKLFF
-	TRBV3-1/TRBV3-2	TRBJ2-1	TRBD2	TGTGCCAGCAGCCTCCCGGGACTAGCGGACAATGAGCAGTTCTTC	CASSLPGLADNEQFF
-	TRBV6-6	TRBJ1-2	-	TGTGCCAGCAGTCCCCACACGGCAGGCGACTATGGCTACACCTTC	CASSPHTAGDYGYTF
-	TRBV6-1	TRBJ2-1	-	TGTGCCAGCAGTGAGGTGTTAAGCCACAATGAGCAGTTCTTC	CASSEVLSHNEQFF
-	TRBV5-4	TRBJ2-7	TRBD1	TGTGCCAGCAGCTTGGACTTGACAGGGGGCTGGAAAGAGCAGTACTTC	CASSLDLTGGWKEQYF
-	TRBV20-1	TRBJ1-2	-	TGCAGTGCTAGAGGACATTATGGCTACACCTTC	CSARGHYGYTF
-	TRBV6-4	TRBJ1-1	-	TGTGCCAGCAGTGAGGGCTCCAACACTGAAGCTTTCTTT	CASSEGSNTEAFF
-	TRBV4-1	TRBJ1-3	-	TGCGCCAGCAGCCAAAGGTGGGGTGAGGGTGGAAACACCATATATTTT	CASSQRWGEGGNTIYF
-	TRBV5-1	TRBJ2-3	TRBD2	TGCGCCAGCAGCTTGGGCGGGAGGGCAGATACGCAGTATTTT	CASSLGGRADTQYF
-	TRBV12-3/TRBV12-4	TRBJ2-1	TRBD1	TGTGCCAGCAGGAGGGACAGTAACAATGAGCAGTTCTTC	CASRRDSNNEQFF
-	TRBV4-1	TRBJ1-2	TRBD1	TGCGCCAGCAATTCAGGGGGTAGCTATGGCTACACCTTC	CASNSGGSYGYTF
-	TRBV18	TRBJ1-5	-	TGTGCCAGCTCACCGGGAGAAGCTGCGCCCCAGCATTTT	CASSPGEAAPQHF
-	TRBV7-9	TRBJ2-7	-	TGTGCCAGCAGCTTAGCTCGGGGGGCGACGTACGAGCAGTACTTC	CASSLARGATYEQYF